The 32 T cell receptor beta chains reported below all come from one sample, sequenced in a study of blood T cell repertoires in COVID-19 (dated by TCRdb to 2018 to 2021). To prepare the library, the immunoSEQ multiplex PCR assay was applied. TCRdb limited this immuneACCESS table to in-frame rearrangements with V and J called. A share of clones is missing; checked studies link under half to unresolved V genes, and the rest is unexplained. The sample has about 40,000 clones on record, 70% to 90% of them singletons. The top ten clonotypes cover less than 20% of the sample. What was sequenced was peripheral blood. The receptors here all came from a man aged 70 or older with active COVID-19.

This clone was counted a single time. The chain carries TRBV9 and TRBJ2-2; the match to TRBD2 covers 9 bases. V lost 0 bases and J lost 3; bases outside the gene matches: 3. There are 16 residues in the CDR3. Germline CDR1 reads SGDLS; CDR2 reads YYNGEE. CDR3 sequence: CASSVAAGGYTGELFF. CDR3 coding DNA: TGTGCCAGCAGCGTAGCAGCGGGGGGATACACCGGGGAGCTGTTTTTT.

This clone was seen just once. The CDR3 DNA sequence: TGTGCCAGCAGCTTAGCGGGGGGGCTCCCAGATACGCAGTATTTT. It encodes CASSLAGGLPDTQYF. This chain connects TRBV7-3 to TRBJ2-3; 9 bases fit TRBD2. V trimming: 2 bases; J trimming: 4 bases; junction bases outside the gene matches: 4. This CDR3 spans 15 amino acids. CDR1 is SGHTA and CDR2 is FQGTGA in the germline V gene. The full variable domain, completed using reference TRBV7-3 and TRBJ2-3, is GAGVSQTPSNKVTEKGKYVELRCDPISGHTALYWYRQSLGQGPEFLIYFQGTGAADDSGLPNDRFFAVRPEGSVSTLKIQRTERGDSAVYLCASSLAGGLPDTQYFGPGTRLTVL.

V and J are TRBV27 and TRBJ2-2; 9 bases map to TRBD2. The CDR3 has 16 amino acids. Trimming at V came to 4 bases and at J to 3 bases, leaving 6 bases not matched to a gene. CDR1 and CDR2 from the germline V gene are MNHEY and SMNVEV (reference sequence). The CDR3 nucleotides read TGTGCCAGCAGTTCAAGCGGGGGGTTTTACACCGGGGAGCTGTTTTTT. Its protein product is CASSSSGGFYTGELFF.

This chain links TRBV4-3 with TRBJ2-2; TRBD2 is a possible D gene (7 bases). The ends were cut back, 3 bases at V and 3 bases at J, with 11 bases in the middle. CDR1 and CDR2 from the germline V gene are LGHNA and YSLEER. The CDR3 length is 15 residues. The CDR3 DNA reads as TGCGCCAGCAGCCAGGGGGGGGGCGACACCGGGGAGCTGTTTTTT. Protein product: CASSQGGGDTGELFF.

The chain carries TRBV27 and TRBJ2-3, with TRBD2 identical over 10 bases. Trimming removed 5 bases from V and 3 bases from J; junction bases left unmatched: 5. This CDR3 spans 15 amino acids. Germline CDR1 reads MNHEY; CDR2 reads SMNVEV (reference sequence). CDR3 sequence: CASSKAGGLTDTQYF. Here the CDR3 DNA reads TGTGCCAGCAGTAAAGCGGGGGGGCTTACAGATACGCAGTATTTT.

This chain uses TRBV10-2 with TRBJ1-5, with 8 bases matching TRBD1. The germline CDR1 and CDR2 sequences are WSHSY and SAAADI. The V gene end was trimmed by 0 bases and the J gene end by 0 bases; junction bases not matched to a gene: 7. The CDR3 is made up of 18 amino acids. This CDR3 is CASSESTGAEYSNQPQHF. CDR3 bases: TGCGCCAGCAGTGAGTCGACAGGGGCGGAATATAGCAATCAGCCCCAGCATTTT.

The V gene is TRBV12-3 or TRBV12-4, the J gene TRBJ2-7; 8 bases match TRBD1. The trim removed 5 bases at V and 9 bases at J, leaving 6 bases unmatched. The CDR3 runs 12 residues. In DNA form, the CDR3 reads TGTGCCAGCAGTCTTGGACAGGGCGGGCAGTACTTC. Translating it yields CASSLGQGGQYF.

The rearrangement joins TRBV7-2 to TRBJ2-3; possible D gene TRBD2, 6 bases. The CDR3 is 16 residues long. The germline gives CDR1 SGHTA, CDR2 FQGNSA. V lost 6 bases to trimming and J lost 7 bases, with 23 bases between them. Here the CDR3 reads CASSPGLPSPGNTQYF. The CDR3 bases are TGTGCCAGCAGTCCAGGACTACCCTCTCCGGGGAATACGCAGTATTTT. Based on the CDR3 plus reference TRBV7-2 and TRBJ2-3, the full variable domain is GAGVSQSPSNKVTEKGKDVELRCDPISGHTALYWYRQSLGQGLEFLIYFQGNSAPDKSGLPSDRFSAERTGGSVSTLTIQRTQQEDSAVYLCASSPGLPSPGNTQYFGPGTRLTVL.

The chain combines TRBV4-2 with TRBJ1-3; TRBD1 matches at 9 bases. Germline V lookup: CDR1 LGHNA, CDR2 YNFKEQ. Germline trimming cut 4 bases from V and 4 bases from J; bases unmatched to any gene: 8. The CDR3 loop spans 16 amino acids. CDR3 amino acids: CASSPGGQGLGNTIYF. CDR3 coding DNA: TGTGCCAGCAGCCCGGGCGGACAGGGGTTGGGAAACACCATATATTTT.

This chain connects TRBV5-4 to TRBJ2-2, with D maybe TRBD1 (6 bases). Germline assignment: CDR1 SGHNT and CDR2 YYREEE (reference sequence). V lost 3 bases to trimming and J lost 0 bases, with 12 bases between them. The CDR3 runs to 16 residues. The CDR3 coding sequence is TGTGCCAGCAGCTGGGCGACAGGTTCGAACACCGGGGAGCTGTTTTTT. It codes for CASSWATGSNTGELFF.

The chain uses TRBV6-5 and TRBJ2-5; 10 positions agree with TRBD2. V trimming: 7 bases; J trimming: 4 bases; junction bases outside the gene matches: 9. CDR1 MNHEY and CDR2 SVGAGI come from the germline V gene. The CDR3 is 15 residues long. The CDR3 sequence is CASMGSGGVVETQYF. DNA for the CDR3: TGTGCCAGCATGGGGAGCGGGGGGGTTGTAGAGACCCAGTACTTC.

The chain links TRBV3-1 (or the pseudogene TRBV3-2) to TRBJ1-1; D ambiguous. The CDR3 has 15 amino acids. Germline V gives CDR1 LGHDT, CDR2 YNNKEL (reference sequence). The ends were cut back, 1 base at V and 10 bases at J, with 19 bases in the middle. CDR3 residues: CASSQVGAGPRTAFF. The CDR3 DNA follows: TGTGCCAGCAGCCAAGTGGGTGCGGGCCCTCGGACAGCTTTCTTT.

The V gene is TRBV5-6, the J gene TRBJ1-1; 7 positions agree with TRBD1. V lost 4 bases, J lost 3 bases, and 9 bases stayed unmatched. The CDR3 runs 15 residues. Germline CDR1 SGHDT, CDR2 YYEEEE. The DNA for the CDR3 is TGTGCCAGCAGCCTCCTAGACAGGGCGGACACTGAAGCTTTCTTT. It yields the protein CASSLLDRADTEAFF. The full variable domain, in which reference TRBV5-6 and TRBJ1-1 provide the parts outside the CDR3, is DAGVTQSPTHLIKTRGQQVTLRCSPKSGHDTVSWYQQALGQGPQFIFQYYEEEERQRGNFPDRFSGHQFPNYSSELNVNALLLGDSALYLCASSLLDRADTEAFFGQGTRLTVV.

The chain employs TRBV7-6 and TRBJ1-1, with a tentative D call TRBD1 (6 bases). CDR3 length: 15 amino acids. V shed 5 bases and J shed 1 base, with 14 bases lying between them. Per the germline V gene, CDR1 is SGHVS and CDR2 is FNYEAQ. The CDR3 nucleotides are TGTGCCAGCAGCGCACAGACAGGAGAGAACACTGAAGCTTTCTTT. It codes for CASSAQTGENTEAFF.

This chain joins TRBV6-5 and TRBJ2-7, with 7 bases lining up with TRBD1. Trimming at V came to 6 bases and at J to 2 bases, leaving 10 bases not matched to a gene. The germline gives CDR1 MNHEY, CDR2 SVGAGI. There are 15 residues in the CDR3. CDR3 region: CASSNLGTETYEQYF. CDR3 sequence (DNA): TGTGCCAGCAGCAACTTGGGGACAGAGACCTACGAGCAGTACTTC.

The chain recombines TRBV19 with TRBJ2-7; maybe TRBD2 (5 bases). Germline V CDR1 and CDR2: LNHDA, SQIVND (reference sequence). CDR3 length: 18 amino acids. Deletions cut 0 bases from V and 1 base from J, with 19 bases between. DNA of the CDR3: TGTGCCAGTAGTATAGATCACAAGCCAGACGGGGTTTCCTACGAGCAGTACTTC. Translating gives CASSIDHKPDGVSYEQYF.

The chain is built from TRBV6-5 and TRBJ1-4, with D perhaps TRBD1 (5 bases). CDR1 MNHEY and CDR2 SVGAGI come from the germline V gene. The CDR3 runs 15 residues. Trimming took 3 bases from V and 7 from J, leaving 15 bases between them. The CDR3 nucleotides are TGTGCCAGCAGTTATCAGCCCCATCAGGGTGAAAAACTGTTTTTT. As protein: CASSYQPHQGEKLFF.

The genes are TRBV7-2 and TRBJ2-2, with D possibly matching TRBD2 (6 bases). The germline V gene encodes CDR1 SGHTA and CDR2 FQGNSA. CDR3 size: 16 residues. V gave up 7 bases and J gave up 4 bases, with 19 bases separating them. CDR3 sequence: CASNALGRGATGELFF. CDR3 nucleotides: TGTGCCAGCAACGCTCTTGGGCGGGGTGCCACCGGGGAGCTGTTTTTT.

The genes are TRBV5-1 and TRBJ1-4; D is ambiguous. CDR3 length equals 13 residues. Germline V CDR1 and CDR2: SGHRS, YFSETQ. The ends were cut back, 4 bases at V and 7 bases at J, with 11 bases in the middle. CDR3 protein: CASSGQLGEKLFF. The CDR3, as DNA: TGCGCCAGCAGCGGGCAGTTAGGTGAAAAACTGTTTTTT.

In DNA form, the CDR3 reads TGTGCCAGCAGGCCAACCGGGACAGGGAACTCACCCCTCCACTTT. This gives the protein CASRPTGTGNSPLHF. V and J are TRBV7-8 and TRBJ1-6, with TRBD1 matching 9 bases. Per the germline V gene, CDR1 is SGHVS and CDR2 is FQNEAQ. The CDR3 runs 15 residues. With 6 bases clipped from V and 10 bases from J, the junction kept 10 bases outside the gene matches.

The CDR3 nucleotides are TGTGCCAGCAGCTTGTTGGGACAGGGCCAAGAAAAACTGTTTTTT. Translated: CASSLLGQGQEKLFF. The chain carries TRBV5-6 and TRBJ1-4; TRBD1 agrees at 9 bases. The V gene end was trimmed by 1 base and the J gene end by 8 bases; junction bases not matched to a gene: 6. The CDR3 is made up of 15 amino acids. Germline V gives CDR1 SGHDT, CDR2 YYEEEE.

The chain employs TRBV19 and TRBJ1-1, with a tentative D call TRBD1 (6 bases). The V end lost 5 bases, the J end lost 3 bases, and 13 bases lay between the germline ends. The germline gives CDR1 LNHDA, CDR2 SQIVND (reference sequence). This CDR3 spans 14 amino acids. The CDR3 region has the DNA TGTGCCAGTAGTTCCACAGGGTTGTACACTGAAGCTTTCTTT. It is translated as CASSSTGLYTEAFF. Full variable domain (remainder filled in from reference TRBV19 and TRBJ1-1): DGGITQSPKYLFRKEGQNVTLSCEQNLNHDAMYWYRQDPGQGLRLIYYSQIVNDFQKGDIAEGYSVSREKKESFPLTVTSAQKNPTAFYLCASSSTGLYTEAFFGQGTRLTVV.

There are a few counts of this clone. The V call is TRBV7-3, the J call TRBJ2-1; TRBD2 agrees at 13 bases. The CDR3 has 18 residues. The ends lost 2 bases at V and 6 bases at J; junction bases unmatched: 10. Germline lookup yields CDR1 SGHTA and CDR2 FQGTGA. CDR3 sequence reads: CASSLVGGRTSGGNEQFF. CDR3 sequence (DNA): TGTGCCAGCAGCTTAGTCGGAGGGCGGACTAGCGGGGGCAATGAGCAGTTCTTC.

CDR3 sequence reads: CASSLGQGTYEQYF. The CDR3 nucleotides read TGTGCCAGCAGCTTGGGACAGGGAACCTACGAGCAGTACTTC. V and J are TRBV7-2 and TRBJ2-7; 9 nucleotides match TRBD1. Trimming cost V 3 bases and J 2 bases; bases outside gene matches: 2. The germline V gene has CDR1 SGHTA and CDR2 FQGNSA. The CDR3 is 14 residues long.

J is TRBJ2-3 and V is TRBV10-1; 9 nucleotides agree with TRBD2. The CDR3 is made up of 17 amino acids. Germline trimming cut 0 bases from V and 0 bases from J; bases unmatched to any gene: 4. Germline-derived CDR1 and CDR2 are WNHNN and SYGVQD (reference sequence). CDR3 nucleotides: TGCGCCAGCAGTGAGTCGCGGGGGGGCTCTAGCACAGATACGCAGTATTTT. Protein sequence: CASSESRGGSSTDTQYF.

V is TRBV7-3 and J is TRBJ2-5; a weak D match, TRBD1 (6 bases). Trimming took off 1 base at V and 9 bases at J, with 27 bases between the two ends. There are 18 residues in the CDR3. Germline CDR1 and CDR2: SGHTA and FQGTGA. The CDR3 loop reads CASSLKGEGVASPTAQYF. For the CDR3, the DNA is TGTGCCAGCAGCTTAAAGGGGGAAGGAGTGGCCAGTCCGACGGCCCAGTACTTC.

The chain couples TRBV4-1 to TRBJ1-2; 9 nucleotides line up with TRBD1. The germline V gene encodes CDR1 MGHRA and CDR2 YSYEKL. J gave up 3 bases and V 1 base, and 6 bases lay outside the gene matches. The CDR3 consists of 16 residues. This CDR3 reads CASSQGRDREDYGYTF. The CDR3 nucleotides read TGCGCCAGCAGCCAAGGCCGGGACAGGGAGGACTATGGCTACACCTTC.

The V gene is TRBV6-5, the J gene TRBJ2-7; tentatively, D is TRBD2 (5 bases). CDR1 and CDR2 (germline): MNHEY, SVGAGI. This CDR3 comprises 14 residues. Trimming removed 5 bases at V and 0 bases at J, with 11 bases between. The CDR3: CASSRAAVSYEQYF. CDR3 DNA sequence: TGTGCCAGCAGTCGAGCGGCGGTCTCCTACGAGCAGTACTTC.

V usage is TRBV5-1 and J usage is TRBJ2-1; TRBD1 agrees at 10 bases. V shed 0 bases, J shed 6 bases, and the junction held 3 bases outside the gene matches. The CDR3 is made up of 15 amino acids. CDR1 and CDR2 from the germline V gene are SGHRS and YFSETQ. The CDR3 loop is CASSLAGQGGNEQFF. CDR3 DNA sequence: TGCGCCAGCAGCTTGGCCGGACAGGGGGGCAATGAGCAGTTCTTC.

CDR3: CASRGTSGGRSREQFF. The CDR3 DNA reads TGTGCCAGCAGGGGGACTAGCGGGGGGAGGAGTCGTGAGCAGTTCTTC. The chain uses TRBV28 and TRBJ2-1, with 15 bases lining up with TRBD2. The germline gives CDR1 MDHEN, CDR2 SYDVKM. The CDR3 has 16 amino acids. J was trimmed by 9 bases and V by 6 bases; bases with no gene match: 9.

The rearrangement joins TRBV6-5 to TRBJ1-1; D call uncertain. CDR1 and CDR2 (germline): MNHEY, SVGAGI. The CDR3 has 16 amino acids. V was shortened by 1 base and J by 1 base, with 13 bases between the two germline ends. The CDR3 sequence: CASSYYPPGPNTEAFF. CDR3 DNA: TGTGCCAGCAGTTACTATCCTCCAGGCCCGAACACTGAAGCTTTCTTT.

CDR3: CASSAGGQATGELFF. CDR3 DNA: TGCGCCAGCAGCGCGGGCGGACAGGCCACCGGGGAGCTGTTTTTT. The chain has TRBV5-1 and TRBJ2-2; 7 bases align to TRBD1. This CDR3 region has 15 residues. V gave up 4 bases and J gave up 4 bases; unmatched junction bases: 7. The V gene's germline CDR1 is SGHRS and CDR2 YFSETQ. Full variable domain (outside the CDR3, taken from reference TRBV5-1 and TRBJ2-2): KAGVTQTPRYLIKTRGQQVTLSCSPISGHRSVSWYQQTPGQGLQFLFEYFSETQRNKGNFPGRFSGRQFSNSRSEMNVSTLELGDSALYLCASSAGGQATGELFFGEGSRLTVL.